The sequence of this T cell receptor (beta chain) was determined in a study of blood T cell repertoires in COVID-19. For the study at large: PBMCs, B-cell-depleted T cells, or T cells provided the cDNA or gDNA that made up the material.

The table lists this clone with a count of one. The identical CDR3 is also encoded by other nucleotide sequences in the sample. A Seattle source enrolled patients during active infection and followed them longitudinally. The authors' processing: From reference gene primer amplification, estimates of nucleated cell counts were derived. Produced via immunoSEQ multiplex PCR; TCRdb's table is partial and in-frame only. The D gene and trimming were derived from the DNA, and the V and J assignments and clone size from that table. The data contain about 270,000 clones, roughly 90% of them singletons. The length of the CDR3 is 12 residues. Looked up from germline, CDR1 is LGHDT and CDR2 is YNNKEL (reference sequence). Deletions cut 2 bases from V and 3 bases from J, with 5 bases between.

Sequencing was done on a sample of peripheral blood. The rearrangement links TRBV3-1 (or the pseudogene TRBV3-2) to TRBJ2-7; D not certain. This TCR came from a woman between 25 and 40 years old with COVID-19, enrolled during active disease. CDR3 sequence: CASSQSGYEQYF. DNA of the CDR3: TGTGCCAGCAGCCAATCGGGCTACGAGCAGTACTTC.